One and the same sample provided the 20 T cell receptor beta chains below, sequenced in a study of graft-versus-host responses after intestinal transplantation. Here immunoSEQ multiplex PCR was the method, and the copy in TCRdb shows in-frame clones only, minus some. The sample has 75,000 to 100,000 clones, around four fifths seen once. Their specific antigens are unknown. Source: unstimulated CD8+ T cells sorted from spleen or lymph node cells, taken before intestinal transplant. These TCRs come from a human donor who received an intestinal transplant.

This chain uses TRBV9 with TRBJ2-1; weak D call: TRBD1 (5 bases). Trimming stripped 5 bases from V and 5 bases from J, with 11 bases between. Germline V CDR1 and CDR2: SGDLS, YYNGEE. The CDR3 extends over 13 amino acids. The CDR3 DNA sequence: TGTGCCAGCAGTGACAGCTACAACAATGAGCAGTTCTTC. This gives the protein CASSDSYNNEQFF.

CDR3: CASSSAGNFYGYTF. The CDR3 DNA reads as TGTGCCAGCAGCTCCGCAGGTAACTTCTATGGCTACACCTTC. V usage is TRBV7-9 and J usage is TRBJ1-2; D is ambiguous. Germline values: CDR1 SEHNR, CDR2 FQNEAQ (reference sequence). The CDR3 has 14 amino acids. Trimming took 4 bases from V and 4 from J, leaving 13 bases between them. Combining the CDR3 with reference TRBV7-9 and TRBJ1-2 gives the whole variable domain DTGVSQNPRHKITKRGQNVTFRCDPISEHNRLYWYRQTLGQGPEFLTYFQNEAQLEKSRLLSDRFSAERPKGSFSTLEIQRTEQGDSAMYLCASSSAGNFYGYTFGSGTRLTVV.

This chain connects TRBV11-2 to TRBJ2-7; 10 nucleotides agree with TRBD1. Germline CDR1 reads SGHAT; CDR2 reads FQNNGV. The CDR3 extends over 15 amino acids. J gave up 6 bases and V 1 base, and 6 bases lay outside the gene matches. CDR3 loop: CASSLAGTGVGEQYF. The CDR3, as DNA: TGTGCCAGCAGCTTAGCCGGGACAGGGGTCGGCGAGCAGTACTTC.

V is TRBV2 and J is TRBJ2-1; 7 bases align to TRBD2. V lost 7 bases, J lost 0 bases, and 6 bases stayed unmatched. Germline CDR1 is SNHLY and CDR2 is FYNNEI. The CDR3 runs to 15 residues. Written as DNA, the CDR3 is TGTGCCAGCAACGAGGCTAGCGGCTCCTACAATGAGCAGTTCTTC. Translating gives CASNEASGSYNEQFF. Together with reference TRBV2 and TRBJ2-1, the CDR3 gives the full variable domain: EPEVTQTPSHQVTQMGQEVILRCVPISNHLYFYWYRQILGQKVEFLVSFYNNEISEKSEIFDDQFSVERPDGSNFTLKIRSTKLEDSAMYFCASNEASGSYNEQFFGPGTRLTVL.

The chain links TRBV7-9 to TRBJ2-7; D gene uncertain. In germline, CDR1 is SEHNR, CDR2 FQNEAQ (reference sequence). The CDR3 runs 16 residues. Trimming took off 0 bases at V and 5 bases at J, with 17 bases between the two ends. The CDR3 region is CASSLADEGNSNEQYF. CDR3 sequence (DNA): TGTGCCAGCAGCTTAGCGGACGAAGGGAATTCCAACGAGCAGTACTTC. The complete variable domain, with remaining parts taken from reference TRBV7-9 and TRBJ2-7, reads DTGVSQNPRHKITKRGQNVTFRCDPISEHNRLYWYRQTLGQGPEFLTYFQNEAQLEKSRLLSDRFSAERPKGSFSTLEIQRTEQGDSAMYLCASSLADEGNSNEQYFGPGTRLTVT.

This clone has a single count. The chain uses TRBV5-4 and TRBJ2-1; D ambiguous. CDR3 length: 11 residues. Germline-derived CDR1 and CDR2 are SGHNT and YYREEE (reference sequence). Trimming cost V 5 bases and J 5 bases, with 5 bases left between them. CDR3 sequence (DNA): TGTGCCAGCAGTCGGAACAATGAGCAGTTCTTC. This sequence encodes CASSRNNEQFF.

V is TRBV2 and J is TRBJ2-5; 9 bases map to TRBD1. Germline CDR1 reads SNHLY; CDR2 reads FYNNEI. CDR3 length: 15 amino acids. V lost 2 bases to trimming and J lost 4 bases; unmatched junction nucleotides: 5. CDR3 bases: TGTGCCAGCAGTGAAAACAGGGGGCGTTTAGAGACCCAGTACTTC. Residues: CASSENRGRLETQYF. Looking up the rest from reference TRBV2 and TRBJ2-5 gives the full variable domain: EPEVTQTPSHQVTQMGQEVILRCVPISNHLYFYWYRQILGQKVEFLVSFYNNEISEKSEIFDDQFSVERPDGSNFTLKIRSTKLEDSAMYFCASSENRGRLETQYFGPGTRLLVL.

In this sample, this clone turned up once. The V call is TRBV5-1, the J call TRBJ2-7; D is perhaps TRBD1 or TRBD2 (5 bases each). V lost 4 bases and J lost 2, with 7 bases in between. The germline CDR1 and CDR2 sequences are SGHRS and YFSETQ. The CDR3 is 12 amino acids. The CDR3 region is CASSRDPYEQYF. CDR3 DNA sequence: TGCGCCAGCAGCCGGGACCCCTACGAGCAGTACTTC.

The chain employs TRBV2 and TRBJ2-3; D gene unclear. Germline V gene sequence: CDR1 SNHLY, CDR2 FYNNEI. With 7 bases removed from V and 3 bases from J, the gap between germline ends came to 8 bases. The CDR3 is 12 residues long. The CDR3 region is CASTPPTDTQYF. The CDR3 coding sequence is TGTGCCAGCACCCCCCCAACAGATACGCAGTATTTT.

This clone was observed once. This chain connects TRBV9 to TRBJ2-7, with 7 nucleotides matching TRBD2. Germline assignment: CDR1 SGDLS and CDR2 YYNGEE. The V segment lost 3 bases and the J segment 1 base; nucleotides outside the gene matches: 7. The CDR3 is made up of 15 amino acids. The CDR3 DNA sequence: TGTGCCAGCAGCGGAAGACTAGCTGATTCCTACGAGCAGTACTTC. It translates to CASSGRLADSYEQYF. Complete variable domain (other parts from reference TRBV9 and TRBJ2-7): DSGVTQTPKHLITATGQRVTLRCSPRSGDLSVYWYQQSLDQGLQFLIQYYNGEERAKGNILERFSAQQFPDLHSELNLSSLELGDSALYFCASSGRLADSYEQYFGPGTRLTVT.

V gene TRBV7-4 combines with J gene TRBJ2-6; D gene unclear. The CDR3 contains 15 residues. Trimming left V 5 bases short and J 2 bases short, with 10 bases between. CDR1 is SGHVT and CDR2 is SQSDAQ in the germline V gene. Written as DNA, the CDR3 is TGTGCCAGCAGCCAGGTTACGGCTGGGGCCAACGTCCTGACTTTC. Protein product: CASSQVTAGANVLTF.

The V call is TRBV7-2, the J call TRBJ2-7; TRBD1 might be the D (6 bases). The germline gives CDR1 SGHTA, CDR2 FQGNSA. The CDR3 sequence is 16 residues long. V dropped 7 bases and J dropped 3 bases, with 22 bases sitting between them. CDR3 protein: CASTPEYRATHYEQYF. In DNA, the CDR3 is TGTGCCAGCACCCCGGAGTACAGGGCGACTCACTACGAGCAGTACTTC.

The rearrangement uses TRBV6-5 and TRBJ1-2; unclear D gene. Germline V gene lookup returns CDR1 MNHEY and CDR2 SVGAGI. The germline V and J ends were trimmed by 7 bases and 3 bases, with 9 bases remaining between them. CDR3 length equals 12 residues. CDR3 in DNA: TGTGCCAGCATTTCGGCCGACTATGGCTACACCTTC. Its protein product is CASISADYGYTF.

This CDR3 is CASSLLDHEQFF. The CDR3 coding sequence is TGTGCCAGCAGTCTACTAGATCATGAGCAGTTCTTC. This rearrangement joins TRBV11-3 to TRBJ2-1; D is perhaps TRBD2 (5 bases). Germline V lookup: CDR1 SGHNT, CDR2 YENEEA. The CDR3 contains 12 residues. The germline V and J ends were trimmed by 6 bases and 8 bases, with 11 bases remaining between them.

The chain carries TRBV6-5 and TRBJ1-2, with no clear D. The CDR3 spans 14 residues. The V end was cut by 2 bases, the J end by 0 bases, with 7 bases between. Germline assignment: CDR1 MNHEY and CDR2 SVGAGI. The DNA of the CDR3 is TGTGCCAGCAGTTACAAAGTGGCTAACTATGGCTACACCTTC. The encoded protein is CASSYKVANYGYTF.

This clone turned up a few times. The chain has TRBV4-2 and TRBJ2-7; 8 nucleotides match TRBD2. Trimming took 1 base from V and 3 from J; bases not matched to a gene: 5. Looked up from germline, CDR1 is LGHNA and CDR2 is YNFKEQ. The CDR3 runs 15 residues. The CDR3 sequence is CASSQVGSGVYEQYF. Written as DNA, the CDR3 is TGTGCCAGCAGCCAAGTGGGTAGCGGGGTCTACGAGCAGTACTTC.

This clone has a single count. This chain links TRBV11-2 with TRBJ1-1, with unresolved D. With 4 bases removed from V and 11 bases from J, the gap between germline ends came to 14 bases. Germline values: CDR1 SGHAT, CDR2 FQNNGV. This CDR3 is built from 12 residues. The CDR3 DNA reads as TGTGCCAGCAGCTACCGAACGAGGTATGCTTTCTTT. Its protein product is CASSYRTRYAFF.

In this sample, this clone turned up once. The CDR3 is CASSQVHVEEQDNSPLHF. CDR3 DNA sequence: TGTGCCAGCAGCCAAGTTCATGTGGAAGAACAAGATAATTCACCCCTCCACTTT. This sequence joins TRBV4-2 and TRBJ1-6; D remains unclear. The CDR3 loop spans 18 amino acids. CDR1 LGHNA and CDR2 YNFKEQ come from the germline V gene. V was pared by 1 base and J by 5 bases, with 18 bases between.

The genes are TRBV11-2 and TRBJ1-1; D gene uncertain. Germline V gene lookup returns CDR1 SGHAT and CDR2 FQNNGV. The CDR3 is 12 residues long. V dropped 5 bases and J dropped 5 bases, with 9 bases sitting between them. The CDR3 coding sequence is TGTGCCAGCAGCGTTCCTTATACTGAAGCTTTCTTT. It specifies CASSVPYTEAFF.

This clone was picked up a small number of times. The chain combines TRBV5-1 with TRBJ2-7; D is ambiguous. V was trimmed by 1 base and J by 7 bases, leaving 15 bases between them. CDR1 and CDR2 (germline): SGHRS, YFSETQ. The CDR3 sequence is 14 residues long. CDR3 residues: CASSLYTHVGEQYF. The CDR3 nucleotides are TGCGCCAGCAGCTTGTACACCCACGTGGGGGAGCAGTACTTC.